Here is one T cell receptor beta chain with its context. Generated by immunoSEQ multiplex PCR, the TCRdb table keeps only in-frame clones and is missing some. The sample comprises under 200,000 clones, roughly 86% of which are singletons, and 4.5% to 6.5% rests with the top ten. This sample is part of a study of blood T cell repertoires in COVID-19. The CDR3 has 14 amino acids. The germline V and J ends were trimmed by 2 bases and 9 bases, with 14 bases remaining between them. Germline V gives CDR1 SNHLY, CDR2 FYNNEI. The chain employs TRBV2 and TRBJ2-1; D is undetermined. Source material: PBMCs or T cells enriched from blood (not recorded which). The sequence was obtained from a man aged 35-49 years with acute COVID-19. CDR3 in amino acids: CASSERLTGGEQFF. The DNA of the CDR3 is TGTGCCAGCAGTGAACGGCTGACTGGTGGTGAGCAGTTCTTC.